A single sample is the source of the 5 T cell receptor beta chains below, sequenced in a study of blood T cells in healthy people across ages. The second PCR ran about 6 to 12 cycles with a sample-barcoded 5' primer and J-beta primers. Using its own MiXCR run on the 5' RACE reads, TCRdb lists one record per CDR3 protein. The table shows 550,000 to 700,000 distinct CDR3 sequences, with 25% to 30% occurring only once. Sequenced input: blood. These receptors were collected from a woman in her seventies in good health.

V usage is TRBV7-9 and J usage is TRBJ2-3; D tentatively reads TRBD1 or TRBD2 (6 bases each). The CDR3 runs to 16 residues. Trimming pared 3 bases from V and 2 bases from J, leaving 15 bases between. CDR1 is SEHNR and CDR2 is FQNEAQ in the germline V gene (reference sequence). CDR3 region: CASSFEWGAVTDTQYF. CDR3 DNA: TGTGCCAGCAGCTTCGAGTGGGGGGCCGTCACAGATACGCAGTATTTT.

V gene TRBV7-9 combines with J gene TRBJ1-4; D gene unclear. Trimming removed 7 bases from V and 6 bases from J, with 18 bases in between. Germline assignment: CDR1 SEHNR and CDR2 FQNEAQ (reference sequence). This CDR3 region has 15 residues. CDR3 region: CASTQAAVVDEKLFF. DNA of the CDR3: TGTGCCAGCACGCAAGCGGCGGTTGTGGATGAAAAACTGTTTTTT.

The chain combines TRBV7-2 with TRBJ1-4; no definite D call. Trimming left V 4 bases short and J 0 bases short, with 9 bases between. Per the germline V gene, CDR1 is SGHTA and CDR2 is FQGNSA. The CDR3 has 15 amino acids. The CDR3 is CASSSRQATNEKLFF. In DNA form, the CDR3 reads TGTGCCAGCAGCTCCCGACAAGCAACTAATGAAAAACTGTTTTTT. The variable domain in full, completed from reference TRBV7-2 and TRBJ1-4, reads GAGVSQSPSNKVTEKGKDVELRCDPISGHTALYWYRQSLGQGLEFLIYFQGNSAPDKSGLPSDRFSAERTGGSVSTLTIQRTQQEDSAVYLCASSSRQATNEKLFFGSGTQLSVL.

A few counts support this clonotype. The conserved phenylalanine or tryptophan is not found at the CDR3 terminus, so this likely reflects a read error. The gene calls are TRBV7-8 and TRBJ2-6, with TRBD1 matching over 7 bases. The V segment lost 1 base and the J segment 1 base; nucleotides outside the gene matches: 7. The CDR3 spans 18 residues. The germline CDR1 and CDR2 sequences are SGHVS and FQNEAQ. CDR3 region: CASSLEVRQGSGANVLTL. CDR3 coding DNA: TGTGCCAGCAGCTTAGAGGTTAGACAGGGATCTGGGGCCAACGTCCTGACTCTC.

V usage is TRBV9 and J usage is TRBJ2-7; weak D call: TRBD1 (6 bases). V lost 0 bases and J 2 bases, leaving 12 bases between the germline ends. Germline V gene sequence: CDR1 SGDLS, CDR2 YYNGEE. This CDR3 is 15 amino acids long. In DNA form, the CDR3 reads TGTGCCAGCAGCGTAGCCGTGGGGGCCGCCTACGAGCAGTACTTC. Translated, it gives CASSVAVGAAYEQYF.